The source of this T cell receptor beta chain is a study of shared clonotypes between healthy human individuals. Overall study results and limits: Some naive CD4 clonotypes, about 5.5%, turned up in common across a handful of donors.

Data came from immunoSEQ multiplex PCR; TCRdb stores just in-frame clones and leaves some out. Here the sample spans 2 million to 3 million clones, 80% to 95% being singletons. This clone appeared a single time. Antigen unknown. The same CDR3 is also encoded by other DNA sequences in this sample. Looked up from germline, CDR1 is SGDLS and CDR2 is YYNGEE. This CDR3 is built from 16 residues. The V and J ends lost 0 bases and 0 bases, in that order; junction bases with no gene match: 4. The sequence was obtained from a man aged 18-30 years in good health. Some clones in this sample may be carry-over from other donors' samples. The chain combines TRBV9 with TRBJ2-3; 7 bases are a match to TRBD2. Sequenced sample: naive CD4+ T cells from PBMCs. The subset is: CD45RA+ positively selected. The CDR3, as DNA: TGTGCCAGCAGCGTAGGGGCTAGCGGAAGCACAGATACGCAGTATTTT. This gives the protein CASSVGASGSTDTQYF.